This is a list of T cell receptor beta chains from one sample in a study of blood T cell repertoires in COVID-19. The repertoire was sequenced with immunoSEQ multiplex PCR; TCRdb's copy has only in-frame clones and lacks some. The sample lists approximately 130,000 clones, roughly 84% occurring once. Source material: peripheral blood. Every receptor here comes from a man in his sixties with acute or convalescent COVID-19. CDR3s include the opening cysteine and the closing phenylalanine or tryptophan. A D gene is named only where the DNA matches it firmly. Not every row has a clone size; where given, it reads once, few, many or a size class.

clone_size: once
v_call: TRBV27
j_call: TRBJ2-1
d_call: NA
cdr3_nt: TGTGCCAGTTCCCGACAGCCTTTCTACAATGAGCAGTTCTTC
cdr3_aa: CASSRQPFYNEQFF

clone_size: once
v_call: TRBV15
j_call: TRBJ2-7
d_call: NA
cdr3_nt: TGTGCCACCAGCAGAGAGAGGGGGAACAGAGACGAGCAGTACTTC
cdr3_aa: CATSRERGNRDEQYF

clone_size: NA
v_call: TRBV29-1
j_call: TRBJ1-2
d_call: NA
cdr3_nt: TGCAGCGTTGAAAGGGCAGGGCCAAGGGGTGGCTACACCTTC
cdr3_aa: CSVERAGPRGGYTF

clone_size: NA
v_call: TRBV19
j_call: TRBJ1-2
d_call: NA
cdr3_nt: TGTGCCAGTAGTTTCCCTGGCGGCGGGGCCTATGGCTACACCTTC
cdr3_aa: CASSFPGGGAYGYTF

clone_size: NA
v_call: TRBV9
j_call: TRBJ2-1
d_call: TRBD2
cdr3_nt: TGTGCCAGCAGCTTGGACGTGAGCGGGAGGAGCGATGAGCAGTTCTTC
cdr3_aa: CASSLDVSGRSDEQFF

clone_size: NA
v_call: TRBV10-1
j_call: TRBJ2-5
d_call: NA
cdr3_nt: TGCGCCAGCAGTGAACCGGGAGTGGAGACCCAGTACTTC
cdr3_aa: CASSEPGVETQYF

clone_size: NA
v_call: TRBV28
j_call: TRBJ1-4
d_call: NA
cdr3_nt: TGTGCCAGCAGTTTACCACAGGGCTACGGTGAAAAACTGTTTTTT
cdr3_aa: CASSLPQGYGEKLFF

clone_size: NA
v_call: TRBV20-1
j_call: TRBJ1-3
d_call: NA
cdr3_nt: TGCAGTGCTGGTGTGGGCACTGGAAACACCATATATTTT
cdr3_aa: CSAGVGTGNTIYF

clone_size: NA
v_call: TRBV3-1/TRBV3-2
j_call: TRBJ1-6
d_call: NA
cdr3_nt: TGTGCCAGCAGCCAAGATCAGTGGGGCAGGTCGAGCTCCTATAATTCACCCCTCCACTTT
cdr3_aa: CASSQDQWGRSSSYNSPLHF

clone_size: NA
v_call: TRBV5-4
j_call: TRBJ1-4
d_call: TRBD1
cdr3_nt: TGTGCCAGCAGCTCCACAGGGGGCTCTGAAAAACTGTTTTTT
cdr3_aa: CASSSTGGSEKLFF

clone_size: NA
v_call: TRBV29-1
j_call: TRBJ2-2
d_call: NA
cdr3_nt: TGCAGCGTTCAGGACACCGGGGAGCTGTTTTTT
cdr3_aa: CSVQDTGELFF

clone_size: NA
v_call: TRBV28
j_call: TRBJ1-3
d_call: NA
cdr3_nt: TGTGCCAGCGCCACCCGGGGCACCATATATTTT
cdr3_aa: CASATRGTIYF

clone_size: few
v_call: TRBV6-5
j_call: TRBJ1-1
d_call: TRBD1
cdr3_nt: TGTGCCAGCAGCCGAATTACAGGGGTGGTTGAAGCTTTCTTT
cdr3_aa: CASSRITGVVEAFF

clone_size: NA
v_call: TRBV27
j_call: TRBJ2-2
d_call: NA
cdr3_nt: TGTGCCAGCAGTCCCCCAAGTATGGGGGACAAGGCCGGGGAGCTGTTTTTT
cdr3_aa: CASSPPSMGDKAGELFF

clone_size: NA
v_call: TRBV7-2
j_call: TRBJ2-2
d_call: TRBD2
cdr3_nt: TGTGCCAGCAGCCGGCGGGGGGGCGACACCGGGGAGCTGTTTTTT
cdr3_aa: CASSRRGGDTGELFF

clone_size: once
v_call: TRBV27
j_call: TRBJ2-7
d_call: NA
cdr3_nt: TGTGCCAGCGGGGGCCTACCCTACGAGCAGTACTTC
cdr3_aa: CASGGLPYEQYF

clone_size: NA
v_call: TRBV29-1
j_call: TRBJ2-5
d_call: TRBD2
cdr3_nt: TGCAGCGTTGAAGGACTAGCGGGGCCCTTACGGGAGACCCAGTACTTC
cdr3_aa: CSVEGLAGPLRETQYF

clone_size: NA
v_call: TRBV6-5
j_call: TRBJ2-3
d_call: NA
cdr3_nt: TGTGCCAGCTTGTCACTCCCCGATACGCAGTATTTT
cdr3_aa: CASLSLPDTQYF

clone_size: NA
v_call: TRBV28
j_call: TRBJ2-7
d_call: TRBD2
cdr3_nt: TGTGCCAGCAGTACCTTCCATGGACTAGCGGGTGGGGAACTCTACGAGCAGTACTTC
cdr3_aa: CASSTFHGLAGGELYEQYF